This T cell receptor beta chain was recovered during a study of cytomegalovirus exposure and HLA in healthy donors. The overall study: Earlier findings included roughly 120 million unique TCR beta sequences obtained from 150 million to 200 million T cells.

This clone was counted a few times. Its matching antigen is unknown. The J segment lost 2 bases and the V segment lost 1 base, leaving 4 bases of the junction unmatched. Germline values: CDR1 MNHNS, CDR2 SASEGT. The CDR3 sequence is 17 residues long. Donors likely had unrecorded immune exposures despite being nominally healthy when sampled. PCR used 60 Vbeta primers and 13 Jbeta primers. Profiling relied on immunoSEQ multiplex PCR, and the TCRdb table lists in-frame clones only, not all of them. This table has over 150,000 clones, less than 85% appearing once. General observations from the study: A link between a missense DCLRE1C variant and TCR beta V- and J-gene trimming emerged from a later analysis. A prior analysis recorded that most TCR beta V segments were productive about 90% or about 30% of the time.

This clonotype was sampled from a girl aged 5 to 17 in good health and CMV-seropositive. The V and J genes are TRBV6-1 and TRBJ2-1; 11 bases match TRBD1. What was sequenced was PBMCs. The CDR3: CASSEGPDRGPYNEQFF. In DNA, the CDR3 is TGTGCCAGCAGTGAAGGGCCGGACAGGGGGCCCTACAATGAGCAGTTCTTC.